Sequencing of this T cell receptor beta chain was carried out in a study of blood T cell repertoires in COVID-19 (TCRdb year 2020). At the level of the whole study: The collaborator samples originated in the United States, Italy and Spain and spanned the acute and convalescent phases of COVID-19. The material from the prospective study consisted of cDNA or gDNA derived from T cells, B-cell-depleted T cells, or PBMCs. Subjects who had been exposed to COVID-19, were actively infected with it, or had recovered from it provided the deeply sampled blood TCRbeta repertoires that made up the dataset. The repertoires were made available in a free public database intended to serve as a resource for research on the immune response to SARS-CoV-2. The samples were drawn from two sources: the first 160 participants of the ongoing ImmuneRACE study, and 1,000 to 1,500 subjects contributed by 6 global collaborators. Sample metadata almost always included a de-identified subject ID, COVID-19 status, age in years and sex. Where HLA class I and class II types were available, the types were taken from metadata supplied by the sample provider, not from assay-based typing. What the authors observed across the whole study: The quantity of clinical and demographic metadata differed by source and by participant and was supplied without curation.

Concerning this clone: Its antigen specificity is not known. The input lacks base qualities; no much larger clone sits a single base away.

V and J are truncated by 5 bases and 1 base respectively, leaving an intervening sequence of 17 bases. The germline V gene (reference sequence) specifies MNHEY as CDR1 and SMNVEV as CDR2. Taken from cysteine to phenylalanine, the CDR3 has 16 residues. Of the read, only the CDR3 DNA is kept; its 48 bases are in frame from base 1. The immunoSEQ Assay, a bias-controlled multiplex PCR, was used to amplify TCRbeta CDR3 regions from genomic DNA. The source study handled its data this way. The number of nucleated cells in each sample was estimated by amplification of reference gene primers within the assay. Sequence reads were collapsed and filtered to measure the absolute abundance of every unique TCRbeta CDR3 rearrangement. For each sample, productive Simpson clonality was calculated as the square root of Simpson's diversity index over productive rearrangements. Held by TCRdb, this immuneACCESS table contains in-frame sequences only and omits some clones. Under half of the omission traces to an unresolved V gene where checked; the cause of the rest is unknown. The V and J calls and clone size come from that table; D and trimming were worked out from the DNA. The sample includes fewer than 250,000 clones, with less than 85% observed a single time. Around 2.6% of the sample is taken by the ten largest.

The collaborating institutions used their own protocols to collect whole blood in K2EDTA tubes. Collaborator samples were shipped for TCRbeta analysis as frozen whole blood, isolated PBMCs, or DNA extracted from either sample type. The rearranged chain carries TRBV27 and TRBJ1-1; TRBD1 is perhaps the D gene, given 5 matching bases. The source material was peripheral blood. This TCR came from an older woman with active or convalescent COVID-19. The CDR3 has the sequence CASSLRRGQGNTEAFF. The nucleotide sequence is TGTGCCAGCAGTCTCCGGCGGGGTCAGGGGAACACTGAAGCTTTCTTT.